This TCR beta chain was identified during a study of T cells in localized non-small cell lung cancer. Method: immunoSEQ multiplex PCR; TCRdb's copy keeps in-frame clones and lacks some. The sample includes over 50,000 clones, roughly 88% of them seen just once. Germline CDR1 and CDR2: SNHLY and FYNNEI. Deletions cut 4 bases from V and 7 bases from J, with 16 bases between. The CDR3 runs 14 residues. The chain links TRBV2 to TRBJ1-1, with D possibly TRBD1 on 5 matching bases. The sample was peripheral blood mononuclear cells, taken before any cancer treatment. The receptor was derived from a man aged 35-75 years with stage III lung adenocarcinoma. The CDR3 protein is CASSVQGFLGEAFF. The CDR3 DNA follows: TGTGCCAGCAGTGTTCAGGGCTTCTTGGGTGAAGCTTTCTTT.